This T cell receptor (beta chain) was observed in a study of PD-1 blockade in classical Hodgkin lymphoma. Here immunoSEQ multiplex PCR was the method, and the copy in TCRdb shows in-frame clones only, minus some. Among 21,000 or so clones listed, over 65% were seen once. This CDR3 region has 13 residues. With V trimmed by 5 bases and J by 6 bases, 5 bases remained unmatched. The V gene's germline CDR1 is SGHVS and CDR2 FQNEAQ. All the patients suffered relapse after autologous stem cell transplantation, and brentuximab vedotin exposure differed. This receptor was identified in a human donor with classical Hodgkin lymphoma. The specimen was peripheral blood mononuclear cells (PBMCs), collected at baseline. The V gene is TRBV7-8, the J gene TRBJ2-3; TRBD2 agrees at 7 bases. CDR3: CASSRGRADTQYF. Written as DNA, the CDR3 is TGTGCCAGCAGCAGAGGGAGGGCCGATACGCAGTATTTT.